This T cell receptor (beta chain) is from a study of sequential checkpoint blockade in melanoma. The wider study: First-line arms were nivolumab then ipilimumab, or the reverse, randomized 1:1. Notes on the study in general: Patients with week-13 increases in T-cell fraction and clonality benefited about 30 times more often. Mutational load did not correlate with tumor T-cell fraction or clonality.

Libraries were prepared by immunoSEQ multiplex PCR; TCRdb keeps only in-frame clonotypes and omits some of them. The sample holds several thousand clones, about a fifth seen once. This CDR3 is 13 amino acids long. V was cut by 2 bases and J by 3 bases, with 8 bases left in between. Germline CDR1 is MDHEN and CDR2 is SYDVKM. Stated treatment: randomized to nivolumab then ipilimumab (arm A) or the reverse (arm B). As to this clone: Antigen unknown.

This material consisted of tumor tissue (inferred from file names), taken from a patient given nivolumab and ipilimumab in sequence. The source of this sequence is a human donor with melanoma. This rearrangement joins TRBV28 to TRBJ2-7; no firm D call. The CDR3 sequence is CASSLEINYEQYF. The CDR3 coding sequence is TGTGCCAGCAGTTTAGAAATCAACTACGAGCAGTACTTC. The full variable domain, completed using reference TRBV28 and TRBJ2-7, is DVKVTQSSRYLVKRTGEKVFLECVQDMDHENMFWYRQDPGLGLRLIYFSYDVKMKEKGDIPEGYSVSREKKERFSLILESASTNQTSMYLCASSLEINYEQYFGPGTRLTVT.